This T cell receptor beta chain was found in a study of response to subunit inactivated influenza vaccine. General study results and limits: Only a handful of new T cells, the authors suggested, are recruited with each seasonal influenza vaccination.

This clonotype was detected only a few times. Its specificity is not known. The junction does not match germline at one end; this may be a read error. Germline V gives CDR1 MNHNS, CDR2 SASEGT. The CDR3 has 16 residues. TCRdb reprocessed the RT-PCR reads with MiXCR, giving one entry per CDR3 protein. The table shows hundreds of thousands of distinct CDR3 sequences, with less than 8% occurring only once. The clonotype comes from a man in his fifties or sixties who received an inactivated influenza vaccine. The chain recombines TRBV6-1 with TRBJ2-3; 13 bases align to TRBD2. Sequenced material: PBMCs from blood, taken 23 to 25 months after vaccination. The chain's CDR3 is CASREAGLAGIHTQYF. CDR3 nucleotide sequence: TGTGCCAGCAGAGAAGCGGGACTAGCGGGGATCCATACGCAGTATTTT.